What follows are 12 T cell receptor beta chains derived from one specimen sequenced in a study of T cell repertoires in cytomegalovirus infection. TCRdb recomputed calls from the reads with MiXCR, one row per CDR3 protein. This sample yields around 570,000 distinct CDR3 sequences, of which almost 40% are seen a single time; around 48% belongs to the top ten. For these receptors, no antigen is known. The sample here was cultured PBMCs, taken from culture after CMV antigen stimulation. The receptors were gathered from a human donor in good health (CMV status not recorded). Some clones in this sample may be carry-over from other donors' samples.

V is TRBV20-1 and J is TRBJ2-7; TRBD1 matches at 8 bases. The junction had 11 bases not matched to a gene; V was cut back by 6 bases and J by 1 base. The CDR3 runs 15 residues. The germline CDR1 and CDR2 sequences are DFQATT and SNEGSKA (reference sequence). In DNA, the CDR3 is TGCAGTGCCAACTTAGGGACAGGTACTTCCTACGAGCAGTACTTC. Amino acid sequence: CSANLGTGTSYEQYF.

The V call is TRBV10-3, the J call TRBJ2-1, with D perhaps given as TRBD1 or TRBD2 (7 bases each). The germline V gene has CDR1 ENHRY and CDR2 SYGVKD. The length of the CDR3 is 12 residues. The V end was cut by 10 bases, the J end by 8 bases, with 15 bases between. The CDR3 coding sequence is TGTGCCACCACAGGGGAGGGGGATGAGCAGTTCTTC. This gives the protein CATTGEGDEQFF.

The chain is built from TRBV12-3 or TRBV12-4 and TRBJ1-1; D unclear. V shed 2 bases and J shed 1 base, with 14 bases lying between them. This CDR3 region has 16 residues. CDR3 DNA: TGTGCCAGCAGTTTACGGCCAGACCGGTGGAACACTGAAGCTTTCTTT. It yields the protein CASSLRPDRWNTEAFF.

This chain uses TRBV6-5 with TRBJ2-7; D may match TRBD1 or TRBD2 (6 bases each). The CDR3 loop spans 14 amino acids. Trimming removed 5 bases at V and 1 base at J, with 12 bases between. Germline CDR1 is MNHEY and CDR2 is SVGAGI. CDR3 protein: CASSPEGVSYEQYF. Written as DNA, the CDR3 is TGTGCCAGCAGTCCGGAGGGGGTTTCCTACGAGCAGTACTTC.

This chain links TRBV2 with TRBJ1-3; D is possibly TRBD1 (5 bases). The V and J ends lost 7 bases and 0 bases respectively, with 22 bases between them. The CDR3 has 18 residues. From germline, CDR1 is SNHLY and CDR2 FYNNEI. In DNA, the CDR3 is TGTGCCAGCATGAGGGGTCCACAGCCTTCTTACTCTGGAAACACCATATATTTT. Translation gives CASMRGPQPSYSGNTIYF. The whole variable domain, remainder taken from reference TRBV2 and TRBJ1-3, is EPEVTQTPSHQVTQMGQEVILRCVPISNHLYFYWYRQILGQKVEFLVSFYNNEISEKSEIFDDQFSVERPDGSNFTLKIRSTKLEDSAMYFCASMRGPQPSYSGNTIYFGEGSWLTVV.

The chain combines TRBV15 with TRBJ2-3; D remains unclear. The germline V gene has CDR1 LNHNV and CDR2 YYDKDF (reference sequence). V dropped 7 bases and J dropped 8 bases, with 22 bases sitting between them. The CDR3 loop spans 15 amino acids. CDR3 sequence reads: CATKDLMVASGTQYF. DNA of the CDR3: TGTGCCACCAAAGACCTCATGGTGGCGAGTGGTACGCAGTATTTT. The variable domain in full, with the rest retrieved from reference TRBV15 and TRBJ2-3, is DAMVIQNPRYQVTQFGKPVTLSCSQTLNHNVMYWYQQKSSQAPKLLFHYYDKDFNNEADTPDNFQSRRPNTSFCFLDIRSPGLGDTAMYLCATKDLMVASGTQYFGPGTRLTVL.

The rearrangement uses TRBV6-2 or TRBV6-3 and TRBJ1-2; D uncertain. V lost 8 bases, J lost 4 bases, and 14 bases lay in between. The CDR3 loop spans 13 amino acids. Germline V lookup: CDR1 MNHEY, CDR2 SVGEGT. The CDR3 DNA reads as TGTGCCAGCTCGAGGCTCTCCTCCTATGGCTACACCTTC. This codes for CASSRLSSYGYTF.

Only a few counts were recorded for this clonotype. The V call is TRBV12-3 or TRBV12-4, the J call TRBJ2-6; D unresolved. The CDR3 contains 14 residues. V lost 6 bases and J lost 3, with 9 bases in between. The CDR3 loop reads CASSLLFGANVLTF. CDR3 nucleotides: TGTGCCAGCAGCCTTCTCTTTGGGGCCAACGTCCTGACTTTC.

The rearrangement links TRBV6-6 to TRBJ2-4; D may match TRBD1 or TRBD2 (5 bases each). Per the germline V gene, CDR1 is MNHNY and CDR2 is SVGAGI (reference sequence). CDR3 size: 17 residues. V was clipped by 7 bases and J by 0 bases, with 19 bases between them. The CDR3 here is CASTTRDRALAKNIQYF. DNA for the CDR3: TGTGCCAGCACCACAAGGGACCGGGCATTAGCCAAAAACATTCAGTACTTC.

This clonotype was seen a few times. The chain combines TRBV7-2 with TRBJ2-3, with TRBD2 matching 9 bases. The CDR3 sequence is 14 residues long. The germline V gene encodes CDR1 SGHTA and CDR2 FQGNSA. The J segment lost 8 bases and the V segment lost 2 bases, leaving 5 bases of the junction unmatched. CDR3 sequence reads: CASSLNSGSSTQYF. The DNA for the CDR3 is TGTGCCAGCAGCTTAAATAGCGGGAGTAGTACGCAGTATTTT.

The chain joins TRBV18 to TRBJ2-1; the D gene could be TRBD1 or TRBD2 (5 bases each). The CDR3 spans 16 residues. Trimming removed 0 bases from V and 0 bases from J, with 9 bases in between. Germline-derived CDR1 and CDR2 are KGHSH and LQKENI. CDR3 region: CASSPPGVYSYNEQFF. CDR3 sequence (DNA): TGTGCCAGCTCACCACCGGGGGTCTACTCCTACAATGAGCAGTTCTTC.

The chain uses TRBV6-2 or TRBV6-3 and TRBJ2-1; a possible D gene is TRBD1 (6 bases). The CDR3 consists of 14 residues. Germline assignment: CDR1 MNHEY and CDR2 SVGEGT. V lost 4 bases and J lost 8, with 15 bases in between. The CDR3 protein is CASSSRTAFDEQFF. CDR3 nucleotide sequence: TGTGCCAGCAGTTCGCGGACAGCCTTCGATGAGCAGTTCTTC.